This T cell receptor (beta chain) derives from a study of cytomegalovirus exposure and HLA in healthy donors. Overall study findings and caveats: With further analysis later on, most CMV-associated TCR beta chains appeared HLA-restricted. Using the classifier, cytomegalovirus status was reportedly diagnosed with high specificity and sensitivity.

The CDR3 sequence is 11 residues long. J was trimmed by 7 bases and V by 6 bases; bases with no gene match: 0. Germline loops: CDR1 KGHSH, CDR2 LQKENI. Turning to this clone: The target antigen is unknown.

The PCR employed 60 Vbeta primers together with 13 Jbeta primers. The protocol was immunoSEQ multiplex PCR, while the TCRdb copy is restricted to in-frame clones and leaves out a portion. The table records some 70,000 clones, around 70% of them present only once. The rearrangement joins TRBV18 to TRBJ2-1; the match to TRBD2 covers 7 bases. Sequencing used PBMCs. The sequence derives from a woman aged 25 to 45 in good health and CMV-seronegative. In nucleotides, the CDR3 is TGTGCCAGCTCGCGGGAGAATGAGCAGTTCTTC. As protein: CASSRENEQFF. The full variable domain, in which reference TRBV18 and TRBJ2-1 provide the parts outside the CDR3, is NAGVMQNPRHLVRRRGQEARLRCSPMKGHSHVYWYRQLPEEGLKFMVYLQKENIIDESGMPKERFSAEFPKEGPSILRIQQVVRGDSAAYFCASSRENEQFFGPGTRLTVL.